This is a list of T cell receptor beta chains from one sample in a study of radiation and T cells in renal cell carcinoma. TCRdb's copy holds only in-frame clones and misses some; the assay was immunoSEQ multiplex PCR. Seen here are about 170,000 clones, approximately 90% observed once, and the top ten hold 11%. This specimen was blood, taken from a patient whose treatment included radiotherapy and nephrectomy. The receptors shown here come from a woman between 50 and 59 years old with renal cell carcinoma. Both conserved end residues are part of each CDR3. Fields, in order: V gene, D gene, clone size, J gene, CDR3 DNA, CDR3 protein. A D gene is named only where the DNA matches it firmly. Size is stated for part of the rows, as once, few or many counts, or as a class when the clone is expanded.

TRBV6-5	.	.	TRBJ1-1	TGTGCCAGCAGTTTGGAGGGATACATCCATGAAGCTTTCTTT	CASSLEGYIHEAFF
TRBV27	TRBD2	once	TRBJ2-5	TGTGCCAGCAGCCAGGGCCGGCCTAGCGGGGTACAAGAGACCCAGTACTTC	CASSQGRPSGVQETQYF
TRBV6-5	.	once	TRBJ2-3	TGTGCCAGCAGTGAAGTGGGCCGCACAGATACGCAGTATTTT	CASSEVGRTDTQYF
TRBV2	TRBD2	.	TRBJ2-1	TGTGCCAGCAGGCCCCTGACTAGCGGGGTTAGGAATGAGCAGTTCTTC	CASRPLTSGVRNEQFF
TRBV6-5	.	.	TRBJ2-7	TGTGCCAGCAGTTACTCGACAAGTTACGAGCAGTACTTC	CASSYSTSYEQYF
TRBV11-2	TRBD2	.	TRBJ2-1	TGTGCCAGCAGCCCTAGGGTCGGGGGGAACTCCTACAATGAGCAGTTCTTC	CASSPRVGGNSYNEQFF
TRBV30	.	.	TRBJ1-6	TGTGCCTGGAGTCCGGGGGCCGGGGTTTTGTCACCCCTCCACTTT	CAWSPGAGVLSPLHF
TRBV18	TRBD1	.	TRBJ2-7	TGTGCCAGCTCACGGGACAGGGCCGGAGAGCAGTACTTC	CASSRDRAGEQYF
TRBV5-6	.	.	TRBJ2-3	TGTGCCAGCAGCTCTCAGGGAACCACAGATACGCAGTATTTT	CASSSQGTTDTQYF
TRBV2	.	.	TRBJ2-7	TGTGCCAGCAGTGAAGAACGGACGGGGCAGTACGAGCAGTACTTC	CASSEERTGQYEQYF
TRBV7-2	.	.	TRBJ2-7	TGTGCCAGCAGCCTTCTCCGGGACGTGTCCTACGAGCAGTACTTC	CASSLLRDVSYEQYF
TRBV11-3	.	once	TRBJ2-7	TGTGCCAGCAGCTCGGGACGGGGCTACGAGCAGTACTTC	CASSSGRGYEQYF
TRBV30	TRBD1	once	TRBJ2-7	TGTGCCTGCTCCCAGGGGGCTGTCGAGCAGTACTTC	CACSQGAVEQYF
TRBV27	.	once	TRBJ2-1	TGTGCCAGCAGTTCTTCTGGGTCAGGGCGATACAATGAGCAGTTCTTC	CASSSSGSGRYNEQFF
TRBV14	.	.	TRBJ1-1	TGTGCCAGCAGCCAATCACAAGGCACTGAAGCTTTCTTT	CASSQSQGTEAFF
TRBV6-1	.	.	TRBJ2-2	TGTGCCACCCACTTTTCGGGGTTGACCGGGGAGCTGTTTTTT	CATHFSGLTGELFF
TRBV21-1	.	.	TRBJ1-2	TGTGCCAGCAATTCCCAGGGGGGCCGAGATGACTATGGCTACACCTTC	CASNSQGGRDDYGYTF
TRBV18	TRBD1	.	TRBJ1-2	TGTGCCAGCTCACCGAGGGAGGGACAGAGGACAGGGGGCTACACCTTC	CASSPREGQRTGGYTF
TRBV5-6	.	few	TRBJ1-2	TGTGCCAGCAGCCTTCGCATGCGGGAGAACTATGGCTACACCTTC	CASSLRMRENYGYTF
TRBV5-5	TRBD2	.	TRBJ2-7	TGTGCCAGCAGCCCAGGACTAGCGGGGGGGTACTCCTACGAGCAGTACTTC	CASSPGLAGGYSYEQYF
TRBV6-5	.	once	TRBJ1-2	TGTGCCAGCAGTGGGACAACTTATGGCTACACCTTC	CASSGTTYGYTF
TRBV2	TRBD2	.	TRBJ2-1	TGTGCCAGCAGTGTTAACGGGGGGGCCGGCAATGAGCAGTTCTTC	CASSVNGGAGNEQFF
TRBV19	.	.	TRBJ1-1	TGTGCCAGTAGTAGAGCCATGGCCCCGGGCACTGAAGCTTTCTTT	CASSRAMAPGTEAFF
TRBV19	.	.	TRBJ2-7	TGTGCCAGTAGTATGTTGGGCAACTACGAGCAGTACTTC	CASSMLGNYEQYF
TRBV5-4	.	.	TRBJ2-1	TGTGCCAGCAGCTTCTGGAATGAGCAGTTCTTC	CASSFWNEQFF
TRBV29-1	TRBD1	.	TRBJ2-7	TGCAGCGTCGGTATGGGACAGGGAATACAGTACTTC	CSVGMGQGIQYF
TRBV5-1	TRBD2	once	TRBJ2-3	TGCGCCAGCAGCGTAAGCGGGGGGGCCCGTCTAGATACGCAGTATTTT	CASSVSGGARLDTQYF
TRBV19	.	.	TRBJ1-1	TGTGCCAGTACCCGCCAGGGGGAAGCTTTCTTT	CASTRQGEAFF
TRBV10-3	TRBD1	.	TRBJ1-2	TGTGCCATCAGTGAGTCGCCAGGACAGGGGTATGGCTACACCTTC	CAISESPGQGYGYTF
TRBV4-2	.	.	TRBJ1-1	TGTGCCAGCAGCTCGCACGCCAGGGTTTCGGGTGAAGCTTTCTTT	CASSSHARVSGEAFF
TRBV30	.	.	TRBJ1-6	TGTGCCTGGAGTGTTGCCGGGAATTCACCCCTCCACTTT	CAWSVAGNSPLHF
TRBV19	.	.	TRBJ2-1	TGTGCCAGTACCAAGGGACCGAACTACAATGAGCAGTTCTTC	CASTKGPNYNEQFF